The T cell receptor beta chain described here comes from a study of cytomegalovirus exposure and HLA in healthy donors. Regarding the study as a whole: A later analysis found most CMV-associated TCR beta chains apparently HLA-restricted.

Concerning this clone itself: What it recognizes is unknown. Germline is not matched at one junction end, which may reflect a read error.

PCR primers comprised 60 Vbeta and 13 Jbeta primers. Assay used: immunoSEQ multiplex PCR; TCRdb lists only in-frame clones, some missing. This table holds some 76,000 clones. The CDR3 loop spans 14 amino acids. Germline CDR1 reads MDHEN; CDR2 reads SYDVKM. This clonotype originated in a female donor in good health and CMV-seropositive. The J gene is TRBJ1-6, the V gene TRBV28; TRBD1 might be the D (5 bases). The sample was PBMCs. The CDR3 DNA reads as TGTGCCAGCAGCCTGTCACAGGTCGATTCACCCCTCCCCTTT. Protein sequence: CASSLSQVDSPLPF.